This T cell receptor (beta chain) originates from a study of blood T cell repertoires in COVID-19. The CDR3 runs to 12 residues. Trimming removed 5 bases from V and 4 bases from J; junction bases left unmatched: 2. Germline V gene lookup returns CDR1 KGHSH and CDR2 LQKENI. Recovered status in Cohort 3 required two negative PCRs, clearance, or symptom resolution. Clones were sequenced by immunoSEQ multiplex PCR, and TCRdb holds only the in-frame ones, with some missing. Of some 330,000 clones detected, 75% to 90% appear once; the ten largest clones hold about 4.8%. The chain uses TRBV18 and TRBJ2-7, with 7 positions matching TRBD1. The receptor's source is a woman aged 50 to 60 who had recovered from COVID-19. The sequenced material came from PBMCs or T cells enriched from blood (not recorded which). CDR3 bases: TGTGCCAGCTCAACACAGGGGTACGAGCAGTACTTC. It encodes CASSTQGYEQYF.